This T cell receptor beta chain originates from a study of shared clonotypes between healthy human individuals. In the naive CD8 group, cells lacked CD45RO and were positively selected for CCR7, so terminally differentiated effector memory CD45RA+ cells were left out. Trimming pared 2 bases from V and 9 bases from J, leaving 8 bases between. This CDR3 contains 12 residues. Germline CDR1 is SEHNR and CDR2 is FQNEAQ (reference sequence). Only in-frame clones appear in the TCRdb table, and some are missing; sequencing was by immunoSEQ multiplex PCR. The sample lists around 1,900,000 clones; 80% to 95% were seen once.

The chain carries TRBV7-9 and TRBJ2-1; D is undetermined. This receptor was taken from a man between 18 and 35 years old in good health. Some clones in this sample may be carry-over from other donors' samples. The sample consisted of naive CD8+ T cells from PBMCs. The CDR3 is CASSLTSSEQFF. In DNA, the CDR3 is TGTGCCAGCAGCTTAACTTCGAGTGAGCAGTTCTTC.